Listed below are T cell receptor beta chains from one sample, sequenced in a study of CD8+CD57+ T cells in acquired aplastic anemia. Each CDR3 protein gets one entry after TCRdb re-called the reads with MiXCR. The sample holds more than 150,000 distinct CDR3 sequences, less than 50% seen once. Sample: sorted CD4+, CD8+, or CD8+CD57+ T cells (not recorded which) from PBMCs. The receptor source for this set is a human donor with aplastic anemia. Each CDR3 is given with its conserved first and last residue. A D gene is named only where the DNA matches it firmly. Clone size, where shown, is once, few, many, or a class for clones that have expanded.

clone_size: -; j_call: TRBJ1-6; d_call: TRBD1; v_call: TRBV2; cdr3_aa: CASKGQAPYNSPLHF; cdr3_nt: TGTGCCAGCAAGGGACAGGCGCCTTATAATTCACCCCTCCACTTT
clone_size: many; j_call: TRBJ2-3; d_call: TRBD1; v_call: TRBV4-2; cdr3_aa: CASSKGGMGYTDTQYF; cdr3_nt: TGTGCCAGCAGCAAAGGGGGCATGGGGTACACAGATACGCAGTATTTT
clone_size: -; j_call: TRBJ2-7; d_call: -; v_call: TRBV6-4; cdr3_aa: CAVTGRPSYEQYF; cdr3_nt: TGTGCCGTTACGGGACGACCCTCCTACGAGCAGTACTTC
clone_size: -; j_call: TRBJ1-2; d_call: -; v_call: TRBV7-8; cdr3_aa: CASSLESYYGYTF; cdr3_nt: TGTGCCAGCAGCTTAGAGTCTTACTATGGCTACACCTTC
clone_size: -; j_call: TRBJ1-6; d_call: -; v_call: TRBV7-3; cdr3_aa: CASSQEQGDSPLHF; cdr3_nt: TGTGCCAGCAGCCAAGAGCAGGGCGATTCACCCCTCCACTTT
clone_size: -; j_call: TRBJ1-1; d_call: -; v_call: TRBV19; cdr3_aa: CASRLGETDTEAFF; cdr3_nt: TGTGCCAGTAGACTGGGGGAGACTGACACTGAAGCTTTCTTT
clone_size: -; j_call: TRBJ2-7; d_call: -; v_call: TRBV11-2; cdr3_aa: CASRLVGGYEQYF; cdr3_nt: TGTGCCAGCAGACTAGTGGGGGGCTACGAGCAGTACTTC
clone_size: -; j_call: TRBJ1-6; d_call: -; v_call: TRBV19; cdr3_aa: CASSPGGSLHF; cdr3_nt: TGTGCCAGTAGCCCTGGCGGTTCCCTCCACTTT
clone_size: few; j_call: TRBJ1-1; d_call: -; v_call: TRBV10-3; cdr3_aa: CAISSRGTGGEAFF; cdr3_nt: TGTGCCATCAGTTCACGAGGGACCGGTGGAGAAGCTTTCTTT
clone_size: many; j_call: TRBJ2-5; d_call: TRBD2; v_call: TRBV11-2; cdr3_aa: CASSLETGGRRTQYF; cdr3_nt: TGTGCCAGCAGCTTAGAAACGGGGGGGCGACGGACCCAGTACTTC
clone_size: many; j_call: TRBJ1-4; d_call: TRBD1; v_call: TRBV6-5; cdr3_aa: CASRDRGNEKLFF; cdr3_nt: TGTGCCAGCAGGGACAGGGGTAATGAAAAACTGTTTTTT
clone_size: many; j_call: TRBJ1-5; d_call: -; v_call: TRBV6-5; cdr3_aa: CASSYSGAPNQPQHF; cdr3_nt: TGTGCCAGCAGTTACTCCGGGGCCCCCAATCAGCCCCAGCATTTT
clone_size: many; j_call: TRBJ1-2; d_call: TRBD1; v_call: TRBV24-1; cdr3_aa: CATSQGGSSGYTF; cdr3_nt: TGTGCCACCAGTCAAGGGGGCAGTAGTGGCTACACCTTC
clone_size: many; j_call: TRBJ2-3; d_call: TRBD1; v_call: TRBV20-1; cdr3_aa: CSAASGQTLSDTQYF; cdr3_nt: TGCAGTGCGGCCTCGGGACAGACTCTTTCAGATACGCAGTATTTT
clone_size: few; j_call: TRBJ1-6; d_call: -; v_call: TRBV6-2/TRBV6-3; cdr3_aa: CASSPQTHSYNSPLHF; cdr3_nt: TGTGCCAGCAGTCCGCAGACTCACTCCTATAATTCACCCCTCCACTTT
clone_size: -; j_call: TRBJ2-2; d_call: -; v_call: TRBV15; cdr3_aa: CATSDWRAVGTGELFF; cdr3_nt: TGTGCCACCAGTGACTGGAGAGCGGTGGGCACCGGGGAGCTGTTTTTT
clone_size: -; j_call: TRBJ2-3; d_call: -; v_call: TRBV5-1; cdr3_aa: CASSIILASGADTQYF; cdr3_nt: TGCGCCAGCAGCATAATACTAGCTTCTGGCGCAGATACGCAGTATTTT
clone_size: many; j_call: TRBJ2-1; d_call: TRBD2; v_call: TRBV24-1; cdr3_aa: CATREAGGAYNEQFF; cdr3_nt: TGTGCCACCAGGGAAGCGGGAGGCGCCTACAATGAGCAGTTCTTC
clone_size: -; j_call: TRBJ1-5; d_call: -; v_call: TRBV10-3; cdr3_aa: CAISEEPAYEHF; cdr3_nt: TGTGCCATCAGTGAAGAGCCAGCATACGAGCATTTT
clone_size: many; j_call: TRBJ1-4; d_call: -; v_call: TRBV4-2; cdr3_aa: CASSQVGGNEKLFF; cdr3_nt: TGTGCCAGCAGCCAAGTAGGGGGGAACGAAAAACTGTTTTTT
clone_size: -; j_call: TRBJ1-2; d_call: -; v_call: TRBV29-1; cdr3_aa: CSVGTAGRGYTF; cdr3_nt: TGCAGCGTTGGAACAGCCGGGCGTGGCTACACCTTC
clone_size: few; j_call: TRBJ2-5; d_call: -; v_call: TRBV7-9; cdr3_aa: CASSLPVVYQETQYF; cdr3_nt: TGTGCCAGCAGCTTACCAGTCGTGTACCAAGAGACCCAGTACTTC
clone_size: once; j_call: TRBJ1-2; d_call: TRBD1; v_call: TRBV19; cdr3_aa: CASSIGTGESGYTF; cdr3_nt: TGTGCCAGTAGTATAGGGACAGGGGAATCTGGCTACACCTTC
clone_size: -; j_call: TRBJ2-1; d_call: -; v_call: TRBV7-9; cdr3_aa: CASSPGVGGEQFF; cdr3_nt: TGTGCCAGCAGCCCCGGGGTCGGTGGGGAGCAGTTCTTC
clone_size: many; j_call: TRBJ2-2; d_call: TRBD1; v_call: TRBV24-1; cdr3_aa: CATSVGTGVTGELFF; cdr3_nt: TGTGCCACCAGTGTCGGGACAGGGGTGACCGGGGAGCTGTTTTTT
clone_size: once; j_call: TRBJ1-4; d_call: -; v_call: TRBV12-3/TRBV12-4; cdr3_aa: CASRRTAINEKLFF; cdr3_nt: TGTGCCAGCAGGAGGACAGCGATTAATGAAAAACTGTTTTTT
clone_size: -; j_call: TRBJ2-5; d_call: -; v_call: TRBV7-2; cdr3_aa: CASNLPSQETQYF; cdr3_nt: TGTGCCAGCAACCTACCAAGCCAAGAGACCCAGTACTTC
clone_size: -; j_call: TRBJ2-7; d_call: TRBD1; v_call: TRBV6-5; cdr3_aa: CASSQRYGTESYEQYF; cdr3_nt: TGCGCCAGCAGCCAGCGTTACGGGACAGAATCCTACGAGCAGTACTTC
clone_size: many; j_call: TRBJ1-2; d_call: -; v_call: TRBV19; cdr3_aa: CASSIRNGRYTF; cdr3_nt: TGTGCCAGTAGTATACGTAATGGACGCTACACCTTC
clone_size: few; j_call: TRBJ2-1; d_call: TRBD2; v_call: TRBV9; cdr3_aa: CASSGLAGGSSSYNEQFF; cdr3_nt: TGTGCCAGCAGCGGACTAGCGGGAGGGTCCTCTTCCTACAATGAGCAGTTCTTC
clone_size: -; j_call: TRBJ1-2; d_call: -; v_call: TRBV7-2; cdr3_aa: CANSLTGLHDF; cdr3_nt: TGTGCCAACAGCTTAACGGGGCTTCATGACTTC
clone_size: once; j_call: TRBJ1-6; d_call: -; v_call: TRBV6-2/TRBV6-3; cdr3_aa: CASSYAGTGSPLHF; cdr3_nt: TGTGCCAGCAGTTATGCAGGGACTGGGTCACCCCTCCACTTT
clone_size: -; j_call: TRBJ2-5; d_call: -; v_call: TRBV20-1; cdr3_aa: CSARVSWETQYF; cdr3_nt: TGCAGTGCTAGAGTGTCGTGGGAGACCCAGTACTTC
clone_size: many; j_call: TRBJ1-1; d_call: -; v_call: TRBV3-1; cdr3_aa: CASSQGRATEAFF; cdr3_nt: TGTGCCAGCAGCCAAGGCAGGGCCACTGAAGCTTTCTTT
clone_size: -; j_call: TRBJ1-1; d_call: -; v_call: TRBV29-1; cdr3_aa: CSGSTGNTEAFF; cdr3_nt: TGCAGCGGTTCAACGGGGAACACTGAAGCTTTCTTT
clone_size: many; j_call: TRBJ1-6; d_call: -; v_call: TRBV4-2; cdr3_aa: CASTQIGDFGHSYNSPLHF; cdr3_nt: TGTGCCAGCACCCAAATCGGGGATTTTGGACACTCCTATAATTCACCCCTCCACTTT
clone_size: -; j_call: TRBJ2-5; d_call: -; v_call: TRBV7-9; cdr3_aa: CASSLINRETQYF; cdr3_nt: TGTGCCAGCAGCTTAATCAACCGGGAGACCCAGTACTTC
clone_size: many; j_call: TRBJ1-1; d_call: -; v_call: TRBV5-8; cdr3_aa: CASSLQGGWTEAFF; cdr3_nt: TGTGCCAGCAGCTTGCAAGGGGGTTGGACTGAAGCTTTCTTT
clone_size: many; j_call: TRBJ1-1; d_call: -; v_call: TRBV7-3; cdr3_aa: CASSLLLDSEAFF; cdr3_nt: TGTGCCAGCAGCTTACTCCTAGATTCTGAAGCTTTCTTT
clone_size: -; j_call: TRBJ2-1; d_call: -; v_call: TRBV11-2; cdr3_aa: CASSLVVQLPYNEQFF; cdr3_nt: TGTGCCAGCAGCTTAGTCGTACAGCTCCCCTACAATGAGCAGTTCTTC